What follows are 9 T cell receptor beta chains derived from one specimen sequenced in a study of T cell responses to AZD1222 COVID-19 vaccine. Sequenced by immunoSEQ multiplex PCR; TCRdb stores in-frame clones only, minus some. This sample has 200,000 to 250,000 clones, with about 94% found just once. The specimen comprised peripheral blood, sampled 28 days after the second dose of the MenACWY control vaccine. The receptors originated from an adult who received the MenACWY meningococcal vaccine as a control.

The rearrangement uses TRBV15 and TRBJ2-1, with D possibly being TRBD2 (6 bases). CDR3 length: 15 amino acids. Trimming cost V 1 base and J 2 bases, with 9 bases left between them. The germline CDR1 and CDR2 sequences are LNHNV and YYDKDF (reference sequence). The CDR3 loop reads CATSRGRGTYNEQFF. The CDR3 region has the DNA TGTGCCACCAGCAGAGGGCGGGGAACCTACAATGAGCAGTTCTTC.

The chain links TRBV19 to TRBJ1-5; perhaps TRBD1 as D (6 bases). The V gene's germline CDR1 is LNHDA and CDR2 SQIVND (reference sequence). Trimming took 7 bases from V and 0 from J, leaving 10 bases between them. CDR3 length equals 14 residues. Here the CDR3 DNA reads TGTGCCAGTATCTCAGGGGATAGCAATCAGCCCCAGCATTTT. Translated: CASISGDSNQPQHF.

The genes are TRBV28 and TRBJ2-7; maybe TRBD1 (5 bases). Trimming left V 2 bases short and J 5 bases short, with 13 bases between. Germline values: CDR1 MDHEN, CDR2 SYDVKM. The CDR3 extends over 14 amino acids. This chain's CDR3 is CASSLEGVRHEQYF. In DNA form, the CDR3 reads TGTGCCAGCAGTTTAGAAGGGGTTAGGCACGAGCAGTACTTC.

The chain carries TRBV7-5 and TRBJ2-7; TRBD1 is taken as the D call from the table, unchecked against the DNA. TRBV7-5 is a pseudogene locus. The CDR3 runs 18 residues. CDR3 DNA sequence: TGTGTCAGAAGCCCACCGGGACAGGCATACCAATACCAAGACGAGCAGTACTTC. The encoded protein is CVRSPPGQAYQYQDEQYF.

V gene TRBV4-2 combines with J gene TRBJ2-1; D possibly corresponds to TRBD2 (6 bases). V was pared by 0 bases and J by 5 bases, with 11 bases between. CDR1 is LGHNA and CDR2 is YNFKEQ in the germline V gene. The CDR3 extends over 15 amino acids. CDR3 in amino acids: CASSQDLRGNNEQFF. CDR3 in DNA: TGTGCCAGCAGCCAAGATTTGCGGGGTAACAATGAGCAGTTCTTC.

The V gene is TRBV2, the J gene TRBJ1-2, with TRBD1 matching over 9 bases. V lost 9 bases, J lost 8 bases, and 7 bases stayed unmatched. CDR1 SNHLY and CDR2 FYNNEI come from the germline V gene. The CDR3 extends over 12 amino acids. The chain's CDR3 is CARYTGGHGYTF. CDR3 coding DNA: TGTGCCAGGTATACAGGGGGCCACGGCTACACCTTC.

This CDR3 reads CASSQLAGSYEQYF. CDR3 DNA sequence: TGTGCCAGCAGCCAACTGGCCGGATCCTACGAGCAGTACTTC. The chain recombines TRBV7-8 with TRBJ2-7; the D is unclear. The V end was cut by 5 bases, the J end by 1 base, with 12 bases between. The germline V gene encodes CDR1 SGHVS and CDR2 FQNEAQ. The length of the CDR3 is 14 residues.

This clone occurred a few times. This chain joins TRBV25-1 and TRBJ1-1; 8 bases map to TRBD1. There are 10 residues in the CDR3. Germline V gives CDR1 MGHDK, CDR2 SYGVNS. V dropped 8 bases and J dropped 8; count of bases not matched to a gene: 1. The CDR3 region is CASRTGEAFF. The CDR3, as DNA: TGTGCCAGCCGGACAGGGGAAGCTTTCTTT.

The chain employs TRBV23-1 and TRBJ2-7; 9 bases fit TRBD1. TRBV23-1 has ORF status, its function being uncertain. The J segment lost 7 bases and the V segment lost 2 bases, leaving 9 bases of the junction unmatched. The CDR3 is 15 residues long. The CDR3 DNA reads TGCGCCAGCAGTCAAAGGTTGGACAGGGGTTGGGAGCAGTACTTC. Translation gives CASSQRLDRGWEQYF.